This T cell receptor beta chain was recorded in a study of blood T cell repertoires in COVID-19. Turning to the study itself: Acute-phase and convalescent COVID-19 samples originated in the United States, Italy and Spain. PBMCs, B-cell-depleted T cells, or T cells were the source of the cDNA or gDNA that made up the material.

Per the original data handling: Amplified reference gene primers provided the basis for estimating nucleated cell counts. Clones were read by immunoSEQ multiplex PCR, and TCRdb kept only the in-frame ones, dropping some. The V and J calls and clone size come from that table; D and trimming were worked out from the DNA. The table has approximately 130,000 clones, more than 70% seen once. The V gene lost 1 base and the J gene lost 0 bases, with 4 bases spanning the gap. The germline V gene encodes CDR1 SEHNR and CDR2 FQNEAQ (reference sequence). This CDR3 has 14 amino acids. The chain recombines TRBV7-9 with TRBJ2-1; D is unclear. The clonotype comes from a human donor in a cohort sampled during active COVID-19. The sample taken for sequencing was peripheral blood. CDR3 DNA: TGTGCCAGCAGCTTAGAGAGCTCCTACAATGAGCAGTTCTTC. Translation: CASSLESSYNEQFF.